The clone carrying this T cell receptor beta chain was counted ten times or more. As yet, its antigen is unknown. Previously described methods with listed TCR primers produced the bulk TCR libraries. TCRdb reprocessed the PCR reads with MiXCR, giving one entry per CDR3 protein. The repertoire holds some 59,000 distinct CDR3 sequences, with roughly 24% as singletons. The record originates from a study of molecular identifiers for immune sequencing clone quantification. Overall study findings and caveats: It was shown that clones above 20 RNA copies held over 98% of effector molecules, but under 1% in naive cells. Highly expanded clone sizes could be underestimated through barcode sharing by identical TCR molecules.

Naive CD8 T cells were picked out by sorting for CD8+CD4-CCR7+CD45RA+. The V end lost 6 bases, the J end lost 0 bases, and 15 bases lay between the germline ends. CDR1 and CDR2 from the germline V gene are LGHNA and YSLEER. This CDR3 is 15 amino acids long. Sequenced: naive CD8+ T cells from blood, with Jurkat cell RNA spiked in. The subset denotes: FACS-sorted CD8+CD4-CCR7+CD45RA+ naive T cells. This sequence originates from a human donor in good health. Some libraries in this study had Jurkat cell RNA spiked in. The genes are TRBV4-3 and TRBJ2-7; D tentatively reads TRBD1 or TRBD2 (5 bases each). The CDR3 DNA sequence: TGCGCCAGCAGTCCTGGGACGGCGAGCTCCTACGAGCAGTACTTC. Translating gives CASSPGTASSYEQYF.